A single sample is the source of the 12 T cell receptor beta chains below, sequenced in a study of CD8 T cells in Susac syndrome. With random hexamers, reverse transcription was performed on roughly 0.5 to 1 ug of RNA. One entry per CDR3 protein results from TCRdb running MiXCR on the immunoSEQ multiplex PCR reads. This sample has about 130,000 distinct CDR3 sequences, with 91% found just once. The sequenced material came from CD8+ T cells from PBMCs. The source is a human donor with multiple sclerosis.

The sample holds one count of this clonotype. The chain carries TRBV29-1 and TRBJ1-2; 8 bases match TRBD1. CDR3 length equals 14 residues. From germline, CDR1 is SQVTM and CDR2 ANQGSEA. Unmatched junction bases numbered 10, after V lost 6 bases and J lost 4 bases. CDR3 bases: TGCAGCGTGGTGTTTACAGGGGGAGGCTATGGCTACACCTTC. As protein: CSVVFTGGGYGYTF.

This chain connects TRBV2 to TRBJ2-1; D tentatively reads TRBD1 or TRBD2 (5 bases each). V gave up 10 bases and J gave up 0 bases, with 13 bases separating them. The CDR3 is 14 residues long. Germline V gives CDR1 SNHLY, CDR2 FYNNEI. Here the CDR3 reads CATSGTISYNEQFF. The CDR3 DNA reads TGTGCCACCTCCGGGACCATCTCCTACAATGAGCAGTTCTTC.

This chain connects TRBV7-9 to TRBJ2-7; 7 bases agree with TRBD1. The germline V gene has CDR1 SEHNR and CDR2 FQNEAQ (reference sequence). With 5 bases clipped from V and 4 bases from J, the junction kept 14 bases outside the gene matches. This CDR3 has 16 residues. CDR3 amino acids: CASSIPDTGAPYEQYF. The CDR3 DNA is TGTGCCAGCAGCATACCCGATACAGGGGCGCCGTACGAGCAGTACTTC.

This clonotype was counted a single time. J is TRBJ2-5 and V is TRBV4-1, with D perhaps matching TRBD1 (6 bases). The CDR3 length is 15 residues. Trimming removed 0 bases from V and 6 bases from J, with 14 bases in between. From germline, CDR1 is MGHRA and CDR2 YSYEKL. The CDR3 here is CASSQELRQGQTQYF. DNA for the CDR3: TGCGCCAGCAGCCAAGAATTACGGCAGGGGCAGACCCAGTACTTC.

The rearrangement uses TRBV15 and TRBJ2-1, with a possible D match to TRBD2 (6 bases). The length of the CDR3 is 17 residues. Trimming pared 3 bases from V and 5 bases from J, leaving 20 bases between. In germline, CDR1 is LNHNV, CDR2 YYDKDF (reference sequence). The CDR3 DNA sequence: TGTGCCACCAGCAGTCCCTCCGGGGGTAGGCAACACAATGAGCAGTTCTTC. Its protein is CATSSPSGGRQHNEQFF.

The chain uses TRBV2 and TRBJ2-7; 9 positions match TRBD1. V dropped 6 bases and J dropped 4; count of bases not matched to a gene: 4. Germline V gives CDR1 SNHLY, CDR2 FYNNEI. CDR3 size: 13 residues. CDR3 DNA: TGTGCCAGCAGCGAGGACAGGGGATACGAGCAGTACTTC. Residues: CASSEDRGYEQYF.

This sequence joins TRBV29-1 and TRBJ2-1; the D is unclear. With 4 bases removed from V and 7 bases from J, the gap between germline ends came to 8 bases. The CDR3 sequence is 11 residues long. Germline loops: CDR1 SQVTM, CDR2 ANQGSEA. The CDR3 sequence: CSVGSTNEQFF. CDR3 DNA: TGCAGCGTTGGGTCCACTAATGAGCAGTTCTTC.

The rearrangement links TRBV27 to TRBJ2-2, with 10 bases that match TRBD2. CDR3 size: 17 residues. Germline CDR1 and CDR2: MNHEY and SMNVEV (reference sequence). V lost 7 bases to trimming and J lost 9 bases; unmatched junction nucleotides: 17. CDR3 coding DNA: TGTGCCAGCATGAGAGGGCTAGCGGGAGTCACGCACTGGGAGCTGTTTTTT. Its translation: CASMRGLAGVTHWELFF.

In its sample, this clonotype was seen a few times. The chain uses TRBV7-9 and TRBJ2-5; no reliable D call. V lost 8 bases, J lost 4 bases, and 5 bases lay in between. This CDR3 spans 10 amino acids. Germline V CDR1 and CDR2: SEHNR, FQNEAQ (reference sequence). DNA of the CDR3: TGTGCCAGCTTAGGAGAGACCCAGTACTTC. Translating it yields CASLGETQYF. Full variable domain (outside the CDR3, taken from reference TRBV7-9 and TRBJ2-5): DTGVSQNPRHKITKRGQNVTFRCDPISEHNRLYWYRQTLGQGPEFLTYFQNEAQLEKSRLLSDRFSAERPKGSFSTLEIQRTEQGDSAMYLCASLGETQYFGPGTRLLVL.

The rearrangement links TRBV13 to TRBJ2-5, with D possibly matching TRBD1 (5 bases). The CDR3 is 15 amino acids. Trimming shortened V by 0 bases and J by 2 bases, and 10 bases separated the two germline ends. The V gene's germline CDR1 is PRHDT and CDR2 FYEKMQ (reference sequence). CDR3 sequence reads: CASSLGGLGQETQYF. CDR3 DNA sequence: TGTGCCAGCAGCTTAGGGGGGCTCGGGCAAGAGACCCAGTACTTC.

The CDR3 protein is CASSDPPGADTQYF. CDR3 sequence (DNA): TGTGCCAGCAGCGATCCCCCGGGCGCAGATACGCAGTATTTT. The chain employs TRBV2 and TRBJ2-3; unclear D gene. Trimming took 6 bases from V and 4 from J, leaving 14 bases between them. The CDR3 contains 14 residues. CDR1 is SNHLY, CDR2 FYNNEI, per germline.

The CDR3 DNA is TGTGCCTCCATGGGGTCCGGGGAGCTGTTTTTT. This translates into CASMGSGELFF. V is TRBV6-6 and J is TRBJ2-2; D gene ambiguous. The CDR3 length is 11 residues. Germline V lookup: CDR1 MNHNY, CDR2 SVGAGI (reference sequence). Trimming removed 11 bases at V and 6 bases at J, with 10 bases between.